This T cell receptor (beta chain) derives from a study of T cell repertoires in cytomegalovirus infection. At least ten counts were recorded for this clonotype. Looked up from germline, CDR1 is MNHEY and CDR2 is SMNVEV (reference sequence). CDR3 size: 14 residues. The V end lost 3 bases, the J end lost 1 base, and 10 bases lay between the germline ends. TCRdb independently ran MiXCR on the reads; one entry per CDR3 protein. The sample has 450,000 to 650,000 distinct CDR3 sequences, 26% seen once; the top ten hold less than 15%. The sequence was obtained from a human donor in good health (CMV status not recorded). Some clones in this sample may be carry-over from other donors' samples. The chain carries TRBV27 and TRBJ2-7; D possibly corresponds to TRBD2 (6 bases). Sequenced material: PBMCs. CDR3 region: CASSFGGPSYEQYF. Written as DNA, the CDR3 is TGTGCCAGCAGTTTTGGAGGGCCGTCCTACGAGCAGTACTTC.